This is a list of T cell receptor beta chains from one sample in a study of PD-L1 blockade in urothelial cancer. Some clones are missing from TCRdb's copy, which holds only in-frame ones; the method was immunoSEQ multiplex PCR. The data show more than 30,000 clones, 75% to 90% seen once. Sequenced material: PBMCs, taken around atezolizumab (anti-PD-L1) treatment. The receptors come from a man aged 55 to 70 with urothelial cancer. Each CDR3 is given without its conserved first and last residue. D genes are given only for firm matches.

>TRBV18|TRBJ2-7|.
ASSPRGLGLEQY
>TRBV4-1|TRBJ1-2|TRBD1
ASSQTGQGNYGYT
>TRBV18|TRBJ2-7|TRBD1
ASSPETGRNEQY
>TRBV4-3|TRBJ2-7|.
ASSQVRGSYEQY
>TRBV7-2|TRBJ1-2|.
ASSLDARGIYGYT
>TRBV5-1|TRBJ2-1|TRBD2
ASSLRTSGAPDPTYNEQF
>TRBV4-1|TRBJ2-7|TRBD1
ASSQEGTASYEQY
>TRBV6-5|TRBJ1-1|TRBD1
ASSYSLGQGAF
>TRBV5-6|TRBJ2-7|TRBD2
ASSTGGYEQY
>TRBV18|TRBJ2-1|.
ASSPTGFVDGQF
>TRBV30|TRBJ2-3|TRBD1
AWSFTGGSFTDTQY
>TRBV19|TRBJ2-2|.
ASQGSATNTGELF
>TRBV15|TRBJ2-3|TRBD2
ATSRGTSGDTDTQY
>TRBV7-2|TRBJ1-1|.
ASSPKDGGAF
>TRBV5-6|TRBJ1-2|.
ASSLNQGGDYGYT
>TRBV30|TRBJ2-3|.
AWSRPGGGTDTQY
>TRBV19|TRBJ1-6|.
ASSMTGGNSPLH
>TRBV10-2|TRBJ2-7|.
ASSSRVSYEQY
>TRBV5-6|TRBJ1-4|TRBD1
ASSSATGGINEKLF
>TRBV9|TRBJ2-2|.
ASSVDWGRQGNTGELF
>TRBV27|TRBJ2-7|.
ASSSAYEQY
>TRBV7-2|TRBJ1-5|TRBD1
ASSPDRGRTQH
>TRBV30|TRBJ2-5|TRBD2
AWSGGSLGETQY
>TRBV5-1|TRBJ2-7|.
ASSWTGSYEQY
>TRBV23-1|TRBJ1-5|.
ASSQSSLKGAPVGNQPQH
>TRBV11-1|TRBJ2-3|.
ASSPEGGGTDTQY
>TRBV5-1|TRBJ2-7|TRBD2
ASSLAGGREQY
>TRBV7-9|TRBJ2-5|.
ASSLQGGQETQY
>TRBV4-1|TRBJ2-5|.
ASSQYQGKETQY
>TRBV6-5|TRBJ2-1|.
ASSRLADSDNEQF
>TRBV9|TRBJ2-1|TRBD2
ASSGGLAGGLSYNEQF
>TRBV10-3|TRBJ1-4|.
AISIGGSNEKLF
>TRBV19|TRBJ1-1|.
ASTNAGANLNTEAF
>TRBV28|TRBJ1-2|TRBD1
ASREHRGLYGYT
>TRBV7-3|TRBJ2-7|.
ASSLTGGEQY
>TRBV7-9|TRBJ1-2|TRBD1
ASSTETGYGYT
>TRBV18|TRBJ2-1|.
ASSPGANEQF
>TRBV5-4|TRBJ1-1|.
ASSMTEALNTEAF
>TRBV29-1|TRBJ1-3|.
SVAGPGNTIY
>TRBV11-3|TRBJ1-2|.
ASSEDSILNYGYT
>TRBV14|TRBJ2-1|TRBD2
ASSPRYGTSGYYNEQF
>TRBV5-5|TRBJ2-4|TRBD1
ASSLVGTENIQY
>TRBV19|TRBJ1-5|TRBD1
ASSDRVNQPQH
>TRBV5-6|TRBJ2-7|TRBD2
ASSLSLAVIGQY
>TRBV15|TRBJ1-5|.
ATSRGTVQPQH
>TRBV4-2|TRBJ2-7|TRBD1
ASSQGQGAYEQY
>TRBV7-2|TRBJ1-2|.
ASSRDRYGYT
>TRBV28|TRBJ2-7|TRBD2
ASSPPGTRAYEQY
>TRBV28|TRBJ1-1|TRBD1
ASSPTGGETEAF
>TRBV9|TRBJ2-3|.
ASSVGGGGALVDTQY
>TRBV29-1|TRBJ2-1|TRBD1
SVPGQGPYNEQF
>TRBV27|TRBJ1-6|.
ASSEAGHTSPLH